These T cell receptor beta chains were read from a single sample in a study of identical twins. TCRdb called the 5' RACE reads again in MiXCR, with one record for every CDR3 protein. The table shows about 190,000 distinct CDR3 sequences, with roughly 15% occurring only once. These data also formed part of another study, on T cells expressing NK-cell markers.

The sample consisted of CD8+ T cells sorted from blood. The receptors derive from a woman aged 18-29 years in good health. The CDR3 runs from the conserved cysteine through the conserved F or W. A D gene is named only where the DNA matches it firmly. Size values are once, few and many counts, or a class for expanded clones, and some rows have none.

cdr3_length	j_call	d_call	clone_size	v_call	cdr3_nt	cdr3_aa
13	TRBJ2-7	NA	many	TRBV29-1	TGCAGCGTTGAGTTTGAGGGAGGTCGCGAGCAGTACTTC	CSVEFEGGREQYF
13	TRBJ1-1	NA	few	TRBV5-6	TGTGCCAGCAGCTTGTTCCCGGGGACTGAAGCTTTCTTT	CASSLFPGTEAFF
13	TRBJ2-1	TRBD2	few	TRBV5-5	TGTGCCAGCAGCTCAATCTGGACTAGCGGGGGGAGCTTC	CASSSIWTSGGSF
14	TRBJ1-1	NA	NA	TRBV12-3/TRBV12-4	TGTGCCAGCAGTTCCGGGGTAATAGGCACTGAAGCTTTCTTT	CASSSGVIGTEAFF
15	TRBJ2-1	TRBD2	NA	TRBV12-3/TRBV12-4	TGTGCCAGCAGGGCTACTAGCGGGTGGGACAATGAGCAGTTCTTC	CASRATSGWDNEQFF
13	TRBJ2-3	NA	NA	TRBV20-1	TGCAGTGCTAGGCGAAAATCCACAGATACGCAGTATTTT	CSARRKSTDTQYF
12	TRBJ1-2	NA	few	TRBV12-3/TRBV12-4	TGTGCCAGCCTCCACACCCAGTATGGCTACACCTTC	CASLHTQYGYTF
17	TRBJ2-1	NA	few	TRBV6-2/TRBV6-3	TGTGCCAGCAGTTACCCCCGGGCAAATTCTATTTACAATGAGCAGTTCTTC	CASSYPRANSIYNEQFF
11	TRBJ2-7	NA	few	TRBV2	TGTGCCAGCAGGGAATACTACGAGCAGTACTTC	CASREYYEQYF
16	TRBJ2-7	NA	NA	TRBV11-2	TGTGCCAGCAGCTTAGGTTTCCAACAGGGCTTCTACGAGCAGTACTTC	CASSLGFQQGFYEQYF
13	TRBJ2-1	NA	few	TRBV7-8	TGTGCCAGCAGCCGTCGTGGCGGGGATGAGCAGTTCTTC	CASSRRGGDEQFF
14	TRBJ1-2	NA	many	TRBV12-3/TRBV12-4	TGTGCCAGCAGTTTGGGCAGGGTCTATTATGGCTACACCTTC	CASSLGRVYYGYTF
12	TRBJ1-1	NA	many	TRBV14	TGTGCCAGCAGCCAGGTTGGAACTGAAGCTTTCTTT	CASSQVGTEAFF
12	TRBJ2-7	NA	NA	TRBV27	TGTGCCAGCAGTTTAGGGAAGGACGAGCAGTACTTC	CASSLGKDEQYF
18	TRBJ2-6	NA	few	TRBV9	TGTGCCAGCACCCAGAGGGTTGGGGGACGGTCTGGGGCCAACGTCCTGACTTTC	CASTQRVGGRSGANVLTF
13	TRBJ1-2	TRBD1	NA	TRBV5-1	TGCGCCAGCAGCTTCCAGGGGGCGGATGGCTACACCTTC	CASSFQGADGYTF
18	TRBJ2-5	TRBD2	few	TRBV4-3	TGCGCCAGCAGCCAAAACAGACTAGCGGGATTGATCCAAGAGACCCAGTACTTC	CASSQNRLAGLIQETQYF